The source of this T cell receptor (beta chain) is a study of blood T cell repertoires in COVID-19. Across the whole study: PBMCs, B-cell-depleted T cells, or T cells were the source of the cDNA or gDNA that made up the material.

The study drew participants aged roughly 18 to 89 years from 20 to 30 US areas. The CDR3 runs to 13 residues. Trimming left V 5 bases short and J 5 bases short, with 9 bases between. Original data processing: By means of reference gene primer amplification, nucleated cell counts were estimated. Sequenced by immunoSEQ multiplex PCR; TCRdb stores in-frame clones only, minus some. V and J calls and clone size follow that table, whereas D and trimming were derived from the DNA. Among a few hundred thousand clones listed, roughly 87% were seen once. V is TRBV12-3 or TRBV12-4 and J is TRBJ1-4; D not certain. The specimen sequenced was PBMCs or T cells enriched from blood (not recorded which). The TCR originated in a woman in her twenties or thirties who had recovered from COVID-19. CDR3 in amino acids: CASSGRRNEKLFF. DNA for the CDR3: TGTGCCAGCAGTGGCAGGCGAAATGAAAAACTGTTTTTT.